This T cell receptor beta chain comes out of a study of blood T cell repertoires in COVID-19. Assay used: immunoSEQ multiplex PCR; TCRdb lists only in-frame clones, some missing. The repertoire holds under 300,000 clones, around 90% seen once, with 2.1% in the top ten. CDR1 is SGHNT and CDR2 is YYREEE in the germline V gene (reference sequence). The CDR3 is made up of 13 amino acids. Trimming shortened V by 0 bases and J by 5 bases, and 8 bases separated the two germline ends. There are a few counts of this clone. The receptor was derived from a woman aged 55-70 years with COVID-19, enrolled during active disease. The sample taken for sequencing was peripheral blood. This chain links TRBV5-4 with TRBJ2-5; D ambiguous. CDR3 coding DNA: TGTGCCAGCAGCTTGGAGGCGGAGGAGACCCAGTACTTC. Translating gives CASSLEAEETQYF.